A selection of T cell receptor beta chains follows, all from one sample in a study of shared clonotypes between healthy human individuals. Profiling relied on immunoSEQ multiplex PCR, and the TCRdb table lists in-frame clones only, not all of them. This table has some 2.4 million clones, 93% appearing once. Sequenced input: naive CD4+ T cells from PBMCs. The source of these receptors is a man between 18 and 29 years old in good health. Some clones in this sample may be carry-over from other donors' samples. CDR3s include the opening cysteine and the closing phenylalanine or tryptophan. The D gene is left open where the match is weak.

>TRBV11-3|TRBJ2-5|.
CASSLGASQETQYF
>TRBV7-3|TRBJ2-5|TRBD2
CASSPSGDQETQYF
>TRBV27|TRBJ1-5|TRBD1
CASSQARVGRTGENQPQHF
>TRBV2|TRBJ1-4|.
CASSLVEKLFF
>TRBV5-1|TRBJ2-5|TRBD2
CASSPSSGSFETQYF
>TRBV5-4|TRBJ1-4|TRBD1
CASSLGVGQGREKLFF
>TRBV6-1|TRBJ1-1|.
CASSGDRGPEAFF
>TRBV5-1|TRBJ1-1|TRBD1
CASREGQGWTTEAFF
>TRBV19|TRBJ2-5|.
CATSDSLKETQYF
>TRBV30|TRBJ1-2|TRBD1
CAWSVPGTGSRGYTF
>TRBV28|TRBJ2-7|.
CASSLENEQYF
>TRBV10-1|TRBJ2-1|.
CARALGAPNEQFF
>TRBV7-3|TRBJ2-1|.
CASSQAAGNEQFF
>TRBV7-9|TRBJ1-6|.
CASSLVGRNSPLHF
>TRBV7-9|TRBJ2-3|TRBD2
CASSPVVTSGKWDTQYF
>TRBV7-9|TRBJ2-7|TRBD2
CASSPGLAGSYEQYF
>TRBV11-3|TRBJ2-1|.
CASSLGDYNEQFF
>TRBV4-1|TRBJ1-1|.
CASSQVLGTEAFF
>TRBV6-1|TRBJ1-2|.
CATQMGGGQNYGYTF
>TRBV9|TRBJ2-7|TRBD1
CASSVYGGTGDYEQYF
>TRBV18|TRBJ2-2|.
CASSPPSRAEELFF
>TRBV5-6|TRBJ1-3|TRBD1
CASSPGPRTGNPSGNTIYF
>TRBV30|TRBJ2-3|.
CAGGRDASTDTQYF
>TRBV27|TRBJ1-2|TRBD1
CASSFDRGDGYTF
>TRBV5-1|TRBJ2-2|TRBD2
CASSGLAGGNTGELFF